This record looks at one T cell receptor (beta chain) sequence and its context. Its antigen is not known. TCRdb re-called the 5' RACE reads and shows each CDR3 protein once, DNA omitted. Recorded here are a few hundred thousand distinct CDR3 sequences; the top ten clones represent around 5.2%. This record belongs to a study of T cells expressing NK-cell markers. About the study: Just one sequenced donor of eight was HCMV-seronegative, while seven were seropositive.

CDR1 and CDR2 from the germline V gene are MGHDK and SYGVNS. This CDR3 comprises 14 residues. Study conclusions and caveats: Questions lingered over whether expanded NKG2C+ T cell clones were HCMV-specific.

V and J are TRBV25-1 and TRBJ1-2. The sample taken for sequencing was blood T cells: a sorted CD56 or NKG2C T cell subset, CD4+ or CD8+ T cells, or bulk PBMC T cells (not recorded which). This receptor was identified in a man aged 18-75 years in good health. CDR3 loop: CASSEFLELDGYTF.